The 7 T cell receptor beta chains given below trace back to one sample, sequenced in a study of shared clonotypes between healthy human individuals. Using immunoSEQ multiplex PCR, the repertoire was profiled, and TCRdb retains in-frame clones only, with some absent. The data contain about 1.9 million clones, about 94% of them seen just once; the ten biggest clones take up around 1.7%. Naive CD8 isolation took CD45RO-negative cells positively selected for CCR7 and excluded terminally differentiated effector memory CD45RA+ cells. The sequencing input was naive CD8+ T cells from PBMCs. The source is a man between 18 and 29 years old in good health. Some clones in this sample may be carry-over from other donors' samples.

This chain links TRBV2 with TRBJ2-5; D remains ambiguous. The CDR3 is 14 residues long. Trimming stripped 4 bases from V and 5 bases from J, with 14 bases between. Germline V gene lookup returns CDR1 SNHLY and CDR2 FYNNEI. CDR3 residues: CASSGQIGWETQYF. CDR3 nucleotide sequence: TGTGCCAGCAGTGGGCAGATCGGTTGGGAGACCCAGTACTTC.

The chain is built from TRBV19 and TRBJ1-1; no reliable D call. Germline V CDR1 and CDR2: LNHDA, SQIVND (reference sequence). This CDR3 region has 13 residues. V lost 6 bases, J lost 3 bases, and 11 bases lay in between. CDR3 amino acids: CASSNKRYTEAFF. The CDR3 DNA is TGTGCCAGTAGCAATAAGCGCTACACTGAAGCTTTCTTT. Combining the CDR3 with reference TRBV19 and TRBJ1-1 gives the whole variable domain DGGITQSPKYLFRKEGQNVTLSCEQNLNHDAMYWYRQDPGQGLRLIYYSQIVNDFQKGDIAEGYSVSREKKESFPLTVTSAQKNPTAFYLCASSNKRYTEAFFGQGTRLTVV.

This clone was seen a handful of times. The rearrangement uses TRBV7-9 and TRBJ2-2; unclear D gene. Germline CDR1 is SEHNR and CDR2 is FQNEAQ (reference sequence). V was pared by 8 bases and J by 10 bases, with 14 bases between. There are 12 residues in the CDR3. In nucleotides, the CDR3 is TGTGCCAGCCTAAAGGACCCCAAGGAGCTGTTTTTT. Translation gives CASLKDPKELFF.

The rearrangement uses TRBV7-9 and TRBJ2-4; D is unclear. The CDR3 runs to 16 residues. Trimming took off 5 bases at V and 1 base at J, with 15 bases between the two ends. The germline V gene encodes CDR1 SEHNR and CDR2 FQNEAQ (reference sequence). CDR3 in DNA: TGTGCCAGCAGCCTCGCCGCAGTAGGGGCCAAAAACATTCAGTACTTC. Protein: CASSLAAVGAKNIQYF. The whole variable domain, filled in from reference TRBV7-9 and TRBJ2-4, reads DTGVSQNPRHKITKRGQNVTFRCDPISEHNRLYWYRQTLGQGPEFLTYFQNEAQLEKSRLLSDRFSAERPKGSFSTLEIQRTEQGDSAMYLCASSLAAVGAKNIQYFGAGTRLSVL.

The gene calls are TRBV10-3 and TRBJ2-3; TRBD2 agrees at 8 bases. From germline, CDR1 is ENHRY and CDR2 SYGVKD. The trim removed 6 bases at V and 4 bases at J, leaving 12 bases unmatched. This CDR3 has 16 amino acids. The CDR3 nucleotides are TGTGCCATCAGACCCAGCGGGAGTGGTCCCTCAGATACGCAGTATTTT. It yields the protein CAIRPSGSGPSDTQYF.

The rearrangement uses TRBV28 and TRBJ2-5; tentative D call: TRBD2 (5 bases). From germline, CDR1 is MDHEN and CDR2 SYDVKM. The V end was cut by 9 bases, the J end by 2 bases, with 16 bases between. The CDR3 extends over 14 amino acids. The CDR3 region has the DNA TGTGCCAGTAGAACAAGGGAGCAGCAAGAGACCCAGTACTTC. Protein product: CASRTREQQETQYF. Full variable domain (missing parts from reference TRBV28 and TRBJ2-5): DVKVTQSSRYLVKRTGEKVFLECVQDMDHENMFWYRQDPGLGLRLIYFSYDVKMKEKGDIPEGYSVSREKKERFSLILESASTNQTSMYLCASRTREQQETQYFGPGTRLLVL.

The V call is TRBV5-8, the J call TRBJ2-2; D unresolved. V shed 0 bases and J shed 6 bases, with 3 bases lying between them. This CDR3 region has 12 residues. From germline, CDR1 is SGHTS and CDR2 YDEGEE. CDR3 in amino acids: CASSLAPGELFF. The CDR3, as DNA: TGTGCCAGCAGCTTGGCGCCCGGGGAGCTGTTTTTT.